This TCR beta chain was captured in a study of blood T cell repertoires in COVID-19. Study-level background: The United States, Italy and Spain provided the acute and convalescent COVID-19 samples. Sample material is recorded as cDNA or gDNA derived from T cells, B-cell-depleted T cells, or PBMCs.

In the original workflow: Cell counts per sample came from amplifying reference gene primers. This table comes from immunoSEQ multiplex PCR, and its TCRdb copy is limited to in-frame clones, with some not included. V, J and clone size derive from that table, while D and trimming were established from the DNA sequence. Among about 70,000 clones listed, over 85% were seen once. Looked up from germline, CDR1 is SEHNR and CDR2 is FQNEAQ (reference sequence). The CDR3 is 18 residues long. With 6 bases clipped from V and 0 bases from J, the junction kept 14 bases outside the gene matches. Sequenced input: peripheral blood. The rearrangement joins TRBV7-9 to TRBJ2-3, with TRBD2 matching over 8 bases. The sequence was obtained from a human donor in a cohort sampled during active COVID-19. This chain's CDR3 is CASRQPGKLAASTDTQYF. The CDR3 nucleotides are TGTGCCAGCAGACAACCGGGGAAACTAGCGGCTAGCACAGATACGCAGTATTTT.